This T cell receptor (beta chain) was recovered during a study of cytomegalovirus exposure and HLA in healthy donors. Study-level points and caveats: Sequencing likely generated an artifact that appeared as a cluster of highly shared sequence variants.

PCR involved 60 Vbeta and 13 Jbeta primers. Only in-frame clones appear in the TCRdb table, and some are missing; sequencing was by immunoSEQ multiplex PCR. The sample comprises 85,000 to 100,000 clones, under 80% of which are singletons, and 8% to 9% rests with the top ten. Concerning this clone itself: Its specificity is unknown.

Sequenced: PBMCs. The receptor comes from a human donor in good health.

As DNA, the CDR3 is TGTGCCAGCAGCTCATCTGGGACAGGACACTCCTACGAGCAGTACTTC. This translates into CASSSSGTGHSYEQYF. The chain couples TRBV7-9 to TRBJ2-7; 8 bases map to TRBD1. Unmatched junction bases numbered 8, after V lost 4 bases and J lost 0 bases. Germline V gene sequence: CDR1 SEHNR, CDR2 FQNEAQ (reference sequence). The CDR3 consists of 16 residues.